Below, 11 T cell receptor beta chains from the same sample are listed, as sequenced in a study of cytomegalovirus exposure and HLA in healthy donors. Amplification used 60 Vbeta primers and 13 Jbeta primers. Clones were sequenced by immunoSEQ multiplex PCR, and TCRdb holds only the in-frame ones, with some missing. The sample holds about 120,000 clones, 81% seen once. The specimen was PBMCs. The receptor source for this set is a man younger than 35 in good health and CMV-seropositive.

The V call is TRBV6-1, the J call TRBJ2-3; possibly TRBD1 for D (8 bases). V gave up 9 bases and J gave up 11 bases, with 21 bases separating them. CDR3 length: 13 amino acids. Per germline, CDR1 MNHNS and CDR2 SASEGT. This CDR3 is CASGQGGPRQQYF. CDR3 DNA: TGTGCCAGTGGACAGGGAGGGCCCCGTCAGCAGTATTTT.

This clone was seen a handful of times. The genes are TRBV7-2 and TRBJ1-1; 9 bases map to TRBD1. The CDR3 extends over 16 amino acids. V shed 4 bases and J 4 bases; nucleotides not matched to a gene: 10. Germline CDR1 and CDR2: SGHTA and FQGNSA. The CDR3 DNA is TGTGCCAGCAGCTCTCGGTTTGGGACAGGGTTCACTGAAGCTTTCTTT. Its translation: CASSSRFGTGFTEAFF.

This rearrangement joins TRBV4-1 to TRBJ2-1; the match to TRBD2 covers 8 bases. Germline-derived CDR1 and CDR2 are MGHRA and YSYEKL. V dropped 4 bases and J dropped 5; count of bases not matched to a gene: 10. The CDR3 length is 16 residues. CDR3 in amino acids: CASSRLFAGGDNEQFF. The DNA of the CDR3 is TGCGCCAGCAGCCGCCTCTTTGCGGGAGGCGACAATGAGCAGTTCTTC.

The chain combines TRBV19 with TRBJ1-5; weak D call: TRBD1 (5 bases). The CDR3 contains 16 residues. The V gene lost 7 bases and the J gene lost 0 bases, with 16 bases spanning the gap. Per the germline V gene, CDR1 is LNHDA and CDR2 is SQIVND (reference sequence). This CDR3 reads CASTGETDYSNQPQHF. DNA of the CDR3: TGTGCCAGTACGGGGGAGACAGATTATAGCAATCAGCCCCAGCATTTT.

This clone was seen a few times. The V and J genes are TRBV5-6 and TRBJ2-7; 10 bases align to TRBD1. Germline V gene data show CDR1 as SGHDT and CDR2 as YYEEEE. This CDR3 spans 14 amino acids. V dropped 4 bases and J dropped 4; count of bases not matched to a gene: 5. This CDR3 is CASSVGQGWYEQYF. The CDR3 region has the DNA TGTGCCAGCAGCGTGGGACAGGGGTGGTACGAGCAGTACTTC.

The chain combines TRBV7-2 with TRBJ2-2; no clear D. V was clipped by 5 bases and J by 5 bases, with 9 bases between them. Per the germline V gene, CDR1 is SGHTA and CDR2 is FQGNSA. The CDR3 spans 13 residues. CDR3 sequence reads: CASSRPVTGELFF. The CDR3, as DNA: TGTGCCAGCAGCCGTCCTGTGACCGGGGAGCTGTTTTTT.

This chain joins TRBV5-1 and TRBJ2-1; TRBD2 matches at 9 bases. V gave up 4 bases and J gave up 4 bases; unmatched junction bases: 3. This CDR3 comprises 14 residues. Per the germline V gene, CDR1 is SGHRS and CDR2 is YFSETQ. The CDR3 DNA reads TGCGCCAGCAGCCAGAGCGGGAGGTACAATGAGCAGTTCTTC. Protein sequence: CASSQSGRYNEQFF.

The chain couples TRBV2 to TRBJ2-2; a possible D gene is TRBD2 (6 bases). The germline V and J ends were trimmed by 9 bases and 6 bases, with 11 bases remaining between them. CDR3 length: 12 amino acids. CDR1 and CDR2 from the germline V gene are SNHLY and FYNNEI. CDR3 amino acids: CARREESGELFF. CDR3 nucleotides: TGTGCCAGGAGGGAGGAGTCCGGGGAGCTGTTTTTT.

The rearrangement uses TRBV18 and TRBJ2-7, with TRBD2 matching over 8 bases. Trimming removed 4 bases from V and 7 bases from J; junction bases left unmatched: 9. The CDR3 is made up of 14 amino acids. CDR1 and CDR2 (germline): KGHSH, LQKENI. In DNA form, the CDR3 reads TGTGCCAGCTCACTAGCGGGATCTACGAGGGAGCAGTACTTC. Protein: CASSLAGSTREQYF.

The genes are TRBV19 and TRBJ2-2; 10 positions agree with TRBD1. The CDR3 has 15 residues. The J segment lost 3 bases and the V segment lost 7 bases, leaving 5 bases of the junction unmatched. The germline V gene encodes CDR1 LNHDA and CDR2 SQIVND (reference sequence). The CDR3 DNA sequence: TGTGCCAGTAACATAGGACAGGGGGACACCGGGGAGCTGTTTTTT. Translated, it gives CASNIGQGDTGELFF.

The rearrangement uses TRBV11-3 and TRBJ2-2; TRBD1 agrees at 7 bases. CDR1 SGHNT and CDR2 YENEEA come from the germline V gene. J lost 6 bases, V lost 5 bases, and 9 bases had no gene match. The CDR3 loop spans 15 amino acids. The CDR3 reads CASSRLTGVPGELFF. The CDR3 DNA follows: TGTGCCAGCAGCAGACTCACAGGGGTTCCCGGGGAGCTGTTTTTT.